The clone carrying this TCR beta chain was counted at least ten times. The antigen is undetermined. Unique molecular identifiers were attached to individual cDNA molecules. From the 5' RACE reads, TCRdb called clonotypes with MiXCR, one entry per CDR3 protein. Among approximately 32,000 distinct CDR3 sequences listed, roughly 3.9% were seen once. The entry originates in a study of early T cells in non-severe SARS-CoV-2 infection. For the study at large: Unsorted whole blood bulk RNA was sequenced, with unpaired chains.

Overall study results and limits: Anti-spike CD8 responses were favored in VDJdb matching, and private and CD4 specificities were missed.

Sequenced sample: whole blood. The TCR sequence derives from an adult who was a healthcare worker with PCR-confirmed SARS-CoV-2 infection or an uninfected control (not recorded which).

The CDR3 spells CASSPKRGAADTQYF. The CDR3 nucleotides read TGTGCCAGCAGCCCAAAGCGGGGGGCAGCAGATACGCAGTATTTT. V is TRBV7-3 and J is TRBJ2-3, with TRBD2 matching 9 bases. Germline lookup yields CDR1 SGHTA and CDR2 FQGTGA. V lost 5 bases to trimming and J lost 4 bases; unmatched junction nucleotides: 7. The CDR3 sequence is 15 residues long.